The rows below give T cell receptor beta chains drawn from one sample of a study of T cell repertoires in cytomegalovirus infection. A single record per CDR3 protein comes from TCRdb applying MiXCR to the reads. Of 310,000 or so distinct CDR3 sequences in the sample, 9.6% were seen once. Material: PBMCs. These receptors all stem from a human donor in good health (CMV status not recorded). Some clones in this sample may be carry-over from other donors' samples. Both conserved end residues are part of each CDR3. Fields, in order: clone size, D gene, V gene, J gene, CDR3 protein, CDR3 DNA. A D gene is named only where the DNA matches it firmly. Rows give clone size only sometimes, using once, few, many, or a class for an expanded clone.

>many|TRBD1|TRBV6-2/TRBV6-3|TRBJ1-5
CAAYEGAGQPQHF
TGTGCCGCATACGAGGGGGCGGGTCAGCCCCAGCATTTT
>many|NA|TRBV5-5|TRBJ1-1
CASSLDVSTEAFF
TGTGCCAGCAGCCTCGATGTGAGCACTGAAGCTTTCTTT
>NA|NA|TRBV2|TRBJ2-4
CASSRDTAKNIQYF
TGTGCCAGCAGTCGGGACACCGCAAAAAACATTCAGTACTTC
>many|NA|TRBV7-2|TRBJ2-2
CASSLQITYTGELFF
TGTGCCAGCAGCTTACAGATTACCTACACCGGGGAGCTGTTTTTT
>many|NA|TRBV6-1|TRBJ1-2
CASRLQVSSNYGYTF
TGTGCCAGCAGACTACAGGTTTCCTCTAACTATGGCTACACCTTC
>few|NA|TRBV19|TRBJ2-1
CASRYSLTGEQFF
TGTGCCAGTAGGTATTCACTAACCGGTGAGCAGTTCTTC
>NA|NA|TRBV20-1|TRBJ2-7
CSAPWGAGPPYEQYF
TGCAGTGCTCCCTGGGGGGCGGGCCCCCCCTACGAGCAGTACTTC
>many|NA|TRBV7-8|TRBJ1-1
CASSLPRTVNTEAFF
TGTGCCAGCAGCCTGCCGCGGACTGTTAACACTGAAGCTTTCTTT
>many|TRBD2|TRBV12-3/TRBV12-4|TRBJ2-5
CASSLTSGTKETQYF
TGTGCCAGCAGTTTGACTAGCGGCACGAAAGAGACCCAGTACTTC
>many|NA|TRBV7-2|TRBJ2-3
CASSQTSGPDTQYF
TGTGCCAGCAGCCAGACTTCGGGGCCAGATACGCAGTATTTT
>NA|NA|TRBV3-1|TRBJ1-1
CASSQSGRNTEAFF
TGTGCCAGCAGCCAATCAGGAAGGAACACTGAAGCTTTCTTT
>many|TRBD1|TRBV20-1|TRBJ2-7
CSAKADRDQYF
TGCAGTGCCAAAGCCGACAGGGACCAGTACTTC
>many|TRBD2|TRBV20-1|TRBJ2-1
CSAKGKGGGPYNEQFF
TGCAGTGCTAAGGGCAAGGGCGGGGGGCCGTACAATGAGCAGTTCTTC
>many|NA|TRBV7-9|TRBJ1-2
CASSPTVGTFGYTF
TGTGCCAGCAGCCCCACCGTAGGGACATTTGGCTACACCTTC
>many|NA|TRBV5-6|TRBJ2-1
CASNPGTYSYNEQFF
TGTGCCAGCAATCCCGGGACATATTCCTACAATGAGCAGTTCTTC
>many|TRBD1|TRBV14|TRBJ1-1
CASSQAGGRGAFF
TGTGCCAGCAGCCAGGCAGGGGGAAGGGGAGCTTTCTTT
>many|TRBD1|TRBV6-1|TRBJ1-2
CASRRGQGDYGYTF
TGTGCCAGCAGAAGGGGACAGGGAGACTATGGCTACACCTTC
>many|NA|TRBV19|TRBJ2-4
CASSHVAVAKNIQYF
TGTGCCAGTAGCCACGTAGCGGTAGCCAAAAACATTCAGTACTTC
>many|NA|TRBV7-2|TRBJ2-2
CASSFTGMAGELFF
TGTGCCAGCAGCTTTACAGGGATGGCCGGGGAGCTGTTTTTT
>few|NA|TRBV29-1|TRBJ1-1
CSVERVLNTEAFF
TGCAGCGTGGAAAGGGTGTTGAACACTGAAGCTTTCTTT
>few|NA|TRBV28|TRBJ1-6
CASRPDLKSSYNSPLHF
TGTGCCAGCAGGCCCGACCTAAAGAGCTCCTATAATTCACCCCTCCACTTT
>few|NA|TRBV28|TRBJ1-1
CASSAGLRWSEAFF
TGTGCCAGCAGTGCGGGGTTGAGGTGGTCTGAAGCTTTCTTT
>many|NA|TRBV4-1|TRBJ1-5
CASSQGDIYSNQPQHF
TGCGCCAGCAGCCAAGGGGACATTTATAGCAATCAGCCCCAGCATTTT
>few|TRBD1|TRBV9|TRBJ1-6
CASRVGQGTGSPLHF
TGTGCCAGCAGAGTGGGACAGGGGACAGGCTCACCCCTCCACTTT
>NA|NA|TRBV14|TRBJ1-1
CASSRAHTANTEAFF
TGTGCCAGCAGCCGAGCTCACACAGCGAACACTGAAGCTTTCTTT
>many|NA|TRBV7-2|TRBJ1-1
CASSLYGRLNTEAFF
TGTGCCAGCAGCTTATATGGCAGACTTAACACTGAAGCTTTCTTT
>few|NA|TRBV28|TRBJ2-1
CASSLSVLTPEDNEQFF
TGTGCCAGCAGTTTATCCGTACTAACACCCGAGGACAATGAGCAGTTCTTC
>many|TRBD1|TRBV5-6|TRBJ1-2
CASSAGTGGYGYTF
TGTGCCAGCAGCGCTGGGACAGGGGGCTATGGCTACACCTTC
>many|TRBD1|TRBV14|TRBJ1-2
CASSQAGQVTYYTF
TGTGCCAGCAGCCAAGCGGGACAGGTTACGTACTACACCTTC
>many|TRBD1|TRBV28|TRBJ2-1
CASSSPGQGVWGNEQFF
TGTGCCAGCAGTTCGCCTGGACAGGGAGTTTGGGGCAATGAGCAGTTCTTC
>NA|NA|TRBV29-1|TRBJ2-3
CSVEDWERSTDTQYF
TGCAGCGTTGAAGATTGGGAGAGGAGCACAGATACGCAGTATTTT
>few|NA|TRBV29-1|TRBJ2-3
CSVEDRGGDTDTQYF
TGCAGCGTTGAAGATCGTGGCGGCGACACAGATACGCAGTATTTT
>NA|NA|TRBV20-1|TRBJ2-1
CSARSRVQYNEQFF
TGCAGTGCTAGGTCCAGGGTCCAGTACAATGAGCAGTTCTTC
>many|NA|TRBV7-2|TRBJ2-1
CASSPIGANNEQFF
TGTGCCAGCAGCCCCATCGGCGCGAACAATGAGCAGTTCTTC
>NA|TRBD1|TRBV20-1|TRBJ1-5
CSASGTGGAGQPQHF
TGCAGTGCCTCCGGGACAGGGGGCGCGGGTCAGCCCCAGCATTTT
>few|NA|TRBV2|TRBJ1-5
CASSRLMAGEPQHF
TGTGCCAGCAGCCGTCTCATGGCGGGTGAGCCCCAGCATTTT